The text below deals with one T cell receptor beta chain. What this receptor recognizes is not known. It has no much larger one-base neighbor in the sample; base qualities were not kept. This sample was taken from a study of tissue-resident memory T cells in lung cancer (dated by TCRdb to about 2019). Background on the whole study: Paired tumor TRM and tumor non-TRM populations from approximately 11 lung cancer patients were compared using TCR beta-chain sequencing.

A BD FACSAria-II was used to sort CD8+ T cells by CD103 expression straight into ice-cold TRIzol LS reagent. Freshly resected lung tumor tissue was collected at the time of surgical resection. After Fc receptor blocking, fresh cells were stained for CD45, CD4, CD3, CD8A and CD103, and DAPI was used to tell live cells from dead cells. A miRNeasy kit was used to purify total RNA from sorted CD103+ and CD103- CD8+ T cells. Tumor-infiltrating CD8+ cytotoxic T cells were sorted by CD103 expression to separate tissue-resident memory (TRM) cells from non-TRM cells. The donors had treatment-naive lung cancer. Patients with respiratory malignancies who were newly diagnosed and untreated were recruited prospectively after referral. The sequencer was an Illumina MiSeq. Unique molecular identifiers were incorporated into the TCR sequencing libraries, and TruSeq single indexes were used for indexing. Turning to the authors' computational methods: TCR reads were mapped and error-corrected with MIGEC v1.2.7 and were then analyzed with VDJtools v1.1.7, with default settings applied for both tools. Shannon-Wiener and inverse Simpson indices, computed in VDJtools, were used to quantify repertoire diversity. A TCRbeta clonotype was considered expanded if the clonotype met a frequency threshold of at least three. Wilcoxon rank-sum tests across more than 9 patients were used for the statistical comparisons of TCR diversity between tumor TRM and non-TRM populations. TCRdb trimmed public reads at Q25 via fastp, called clones via MiXCR and kept in-frame beta chains. Under each unique CDR3 protein, matching rows form one entry showing the most common genes and DNA. TCRdb assigned the V and J calls; the authors' analysis was not used. This sample holds several hundred distinct CDR3 sequences; 24% were observed only once. Around 45% of the sample is held by the ten biggest clonotypes.

CDR3 length: 14 amino acids, cysteine to phenylalanine. Only the CDR3 DNA stays, 42 bases, in frame from base 1. V lost 4 bases and J lost 5 bases, and the count of bases not matched to a germline gene is 8. CDR1 and CDR2 are read off the germline V gene as MNHEY and SVGEGT. Broader findings and caveats from the paper: Per patient, the most expanded clonotype made up an average of roughly 20% of sequenced TRM cells, which suggests that a single tumor antigen-specific clone had expanded. Compared with tumor non-TRM cells, tumor TRM cells had a significantly more restricted TCR repertoire, with lower Shannon-Wiener and inverse Simpson diversity. Expanded clonotypes were found to constitute almost 75% of tumor TRM repertoires on average, compared with roughly 55% of tumor non-TRM repertoires.

The sequence is built from TRBV6-2 or TRBV6-3 and TRBJ2-7; TRBD2 agrees with 7 junctional bases. Sequenced: CD103+ CD8+ T cells from lung tumor tissue. This sample's cell subset or site label indicates: tissue-resident memory (TRM) CD8+ CTLs. The clonotype was recovered from a human donor with treatment-naive lung cancer (subtype not recorded). The CDR3 sequence is CASSSAGLGHEQYF. The DNA sequence reads TGTGCCAGCAGTTCAGCGGGATTGGGCCACGAGCAGTACTTC.